This T cell receptor (beta chain) comes out of a study of human CD8 memory T cell subsets. Regarding the study as a whole: Minimal repertoire overlap was seen between stem-like memory T cells and precursor exhausted T cells. From the Chao1 estimates, stem-like memory T cells appeared to be more diverse than precursor exhausted T cells.

This CDR3 contains 15 residues. Germline V gene lookup returns CDR1 LGHNA and CDR2 YNFKEQ. Buffy coats from healthy donors yielded the PBMC. Extraction drew RNA from duplicate vials of 150,000 sorted CD8+ T cells for each subset. UMI-labeled 5' RACE was used, and it produced the TCR beta libraries. TCRdb reprocessed the 5' RACE reads and stores each CDR3 protein as one record, lacking DNA. The sample table sets out approximately 9,300 distinct CDR3 sequences. With regard to this clonotype: Its antigen is undetermined.

This TCR derives from a human donor in good health. The genes are TRBV4-2 and TRBJ2-1; TCRdb calls TRBD1, which cannot be checked without DNA. Sequencing was performed on CD8+ T cells from PBMCs. The CDR3 reads CASSQDEEGRNEQFF.